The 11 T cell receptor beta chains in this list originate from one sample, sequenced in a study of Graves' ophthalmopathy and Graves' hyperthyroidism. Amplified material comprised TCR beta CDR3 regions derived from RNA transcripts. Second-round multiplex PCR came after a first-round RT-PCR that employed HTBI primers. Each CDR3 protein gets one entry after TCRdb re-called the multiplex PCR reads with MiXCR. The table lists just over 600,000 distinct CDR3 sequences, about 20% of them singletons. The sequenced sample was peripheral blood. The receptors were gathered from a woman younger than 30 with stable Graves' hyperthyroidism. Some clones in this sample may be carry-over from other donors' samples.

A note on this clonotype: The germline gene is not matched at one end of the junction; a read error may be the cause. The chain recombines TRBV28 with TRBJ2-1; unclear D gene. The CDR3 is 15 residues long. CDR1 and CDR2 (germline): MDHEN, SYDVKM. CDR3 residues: CASSSLRKGYNEKFF. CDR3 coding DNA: TGTGCCAGCAGTTCCCTCCGAAAGGGCTACAATGAGAAGTTCTTC.

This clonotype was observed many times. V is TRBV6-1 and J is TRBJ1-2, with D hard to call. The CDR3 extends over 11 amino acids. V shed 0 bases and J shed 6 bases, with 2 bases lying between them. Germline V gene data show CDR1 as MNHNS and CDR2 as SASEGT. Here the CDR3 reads CASSEAHGYTF. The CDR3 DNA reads TGTGCCAGCAGTGAAGCTCATGGCTACACCTTC.

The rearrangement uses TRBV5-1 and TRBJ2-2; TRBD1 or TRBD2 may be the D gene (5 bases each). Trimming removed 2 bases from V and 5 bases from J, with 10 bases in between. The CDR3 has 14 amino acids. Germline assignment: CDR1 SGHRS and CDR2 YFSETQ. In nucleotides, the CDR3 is TGCGCCAGCAGCTTTGAGGGGCCGACCGGGGAGCTGTTTTTT. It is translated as CASSFEGPTGELFF.

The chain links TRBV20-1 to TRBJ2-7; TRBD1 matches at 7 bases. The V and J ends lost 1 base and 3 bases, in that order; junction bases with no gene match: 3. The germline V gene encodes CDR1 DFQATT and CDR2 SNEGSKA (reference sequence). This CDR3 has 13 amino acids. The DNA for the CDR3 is TGCAGTGCTAGAGGTGGGGACAGCTACGAGCAGTACTTC. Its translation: CSARGGDSYEQYF.

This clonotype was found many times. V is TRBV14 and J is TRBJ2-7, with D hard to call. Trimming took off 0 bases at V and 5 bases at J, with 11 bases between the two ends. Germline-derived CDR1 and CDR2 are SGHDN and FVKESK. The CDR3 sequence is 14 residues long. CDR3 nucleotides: TGTGCCAGCAGCCAAGATATTCCGCGGAACGAGCAGTACTTC. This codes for CASSQDIPRNEQYF.

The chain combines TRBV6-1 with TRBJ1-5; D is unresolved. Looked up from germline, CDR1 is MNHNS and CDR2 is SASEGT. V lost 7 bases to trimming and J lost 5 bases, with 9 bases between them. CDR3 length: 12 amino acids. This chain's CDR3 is CASMYPDQPQHF. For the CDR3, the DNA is TGTGCCAGCATGTACCCAGATCAGCCCCAGCATTTT.

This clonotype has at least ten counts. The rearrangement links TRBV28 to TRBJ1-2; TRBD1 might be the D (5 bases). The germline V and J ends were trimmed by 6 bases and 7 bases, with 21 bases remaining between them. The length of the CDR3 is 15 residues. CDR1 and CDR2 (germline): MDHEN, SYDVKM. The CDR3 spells CASSTQKRGGGGYTF. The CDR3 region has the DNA TGTGCCAGCAGCACCCAAAAGAGGGGCGGGGGTGGCTACACCTTC.

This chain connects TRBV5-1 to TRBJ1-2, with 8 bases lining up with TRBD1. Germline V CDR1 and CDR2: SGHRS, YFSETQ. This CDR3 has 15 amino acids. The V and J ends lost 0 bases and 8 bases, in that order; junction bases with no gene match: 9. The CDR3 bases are TGCGCCAGCAGCTTGGGGGACAGGTACCCCGTGGGCTACACCTTC. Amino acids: CASSLGDRYPVGYTF.

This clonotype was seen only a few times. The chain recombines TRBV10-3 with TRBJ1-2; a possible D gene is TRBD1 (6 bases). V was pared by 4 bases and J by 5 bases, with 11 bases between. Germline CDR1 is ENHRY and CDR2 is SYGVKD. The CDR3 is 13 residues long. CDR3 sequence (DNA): TGTGCCATCAGTGTTGCAGGGGTATATGGCTACACCTTC. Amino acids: CAISVAGVYGYTF.

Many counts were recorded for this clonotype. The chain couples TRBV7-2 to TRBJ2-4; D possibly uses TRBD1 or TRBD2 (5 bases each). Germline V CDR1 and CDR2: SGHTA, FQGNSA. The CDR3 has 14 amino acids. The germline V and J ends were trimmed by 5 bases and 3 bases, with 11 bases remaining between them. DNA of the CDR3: TGTGCCAGCAGCGAGGGGAGAGGCAAAAACATTCAGTACTTC. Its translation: CASSEGRGKNIQYF.

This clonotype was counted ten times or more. The CDR3 region has the DNA TGCAGTGCTACGGTTGGGGGCGGAGGGCACACTGAAGCTTTCTTT. Amino acids: CSATVGGGGHTEAFF. V and J are TRBV20-1 and TRBJ1-1, with D maybe TRBD1 (6 bases). From germline, CDR1 is DFQATT and CDR2 SNEGSKA (reference sequence). The CDR3 is 15 residues long. Trimming shortened V by 4 bases and J by 3 bases, and 18 bases separated the two germline ends.